Below, 6 T cell receptor beta chains from the same sample are listed, as sequenced in a study of blood T cell repertoires in COVID-19 (dated by TCRdb to about 2020). The library was generated by the immunoSEQ multiplex PCR assay. TCRdb retrieved this table from immuneACCESS and kept in-frame rearrangements only. Not all clones are present; in checked studies, unresolved V genes account for under half, and no reason is known for the remainder. The sample table holds roughly 80,000 clones, of which 80% to 90% were seen once. Together, the top ten hold 4.8% of the sample. The sequenced sample consisted of peripheral blood. The receptors come from a woman older than 75 with acute or convalescent COVID-19.

J is TRBJ2-1 and V is TRBV5-5; D possibly corresponds to TRBD2 (6 bases). CDR1 SGHKS and CDR2 YYEKEE come from the germline V gene (reference sequence). Trimming removed 3 bases from V and 6 bases from J, with 10 bases in between. The CDR3 is 13 residues long. CDR3 DNA: TGTGCCAGCAGCTCCCGGGGGTTCAATGAGCAGTTCTTC. Translated: CASSSRGFNEQFF.

This chain joins TRBV2 and TRBJ1-2; D is undetermined. CDR1 and CDR2 (germline): SNHLY, FYNNEI. The CDR3 has 12 amino acids. The V and J ends lost 6 bases and 3 bases respectively, with 8 bases between them. Here the CDR3 reads CASSTSDYGYTF. CDR3 sequence (DNA): TGTGCCAGCAGCACCAGCGACTATGGCTACACCTTC.

The sample holds one count of this clone. This chain links TRBV30 with TRBJ2-2; a weak D match, TRBD2 (5 bases). CDR3 size: 15 residues. Trimming stripped 0 bases from V and 7 bases from J, with 15 bases between. In germline, CDR1 is GTSNPN, CDR2 SVGIG (reference sequence). Here the CDR3 reads CAWSVIRGSSGELFF. CDR3 nucleotide sequence: TGTGCCTGGAGTGTAATCAGAGGGTCTAGCGGGGAGCTGTTTTTT. Together with reference TRBV30 and TRBJ2-2, the CDR3 gives the full variable domain: SQTIHQWPATLVQPVGSPLSLECTVEGTSNPNLYWYRQAAGRGLQLLFYSVGIGQISSEVPQNLSASRPQDRQFILSSKKLLLSDSGFYLCAWSVIRGSSGELFFGEGSRLTVL.

The chain links TRBV19 to TRBJ2-7; 12 bases fit TRBD1. This CDR3 has 17 residues. Germline V gives CDR1 LNHDA, CDR2 SQIVND (reference sequence). V trimming: 5 bases; J trimming: 4 bases; junction bases outside the gene matches: 12. The CDR3 bases are TGTGCCAGTAGTCCGGGACAGGGGGCCTCATCCCGTTACGAGCAGTACTTC. This gives the protein CASSPGQGASSRYEQYF.

V is TRBV7-8 and J is TRBJ2-7; 8 bases are a match to TRBD1. The germline CDR1 and CDR2 sequences are SGHVS and FQNEAQ. CDR3 length equals 17 residues. V lost 1 base, J lost 2 bases, and 10 bases stayed unmatched. This CDR3 reads CASSLVANGQGTYEQYF. The CDR3 coding sequence is TGTGCCAGCAGCTTAGTTGCGAACGGACAGGGAACCTACGAGCAGTACTTC.

This chain connects TRBV19 to TRBJ2-3; tentative D call: TRBD2 (6 bases). The V and J ends lost 2 bases and 4 bases respectively, with 16 bases between them. The germline CDR1 and CDR2 sequences are LNHDA and SQIVND (reference sequence). The CDR3 sequence is 16 residues long. The CDR3 here is CASSIRSGSGADTQYF. DNA of the CDR3: TGTGCCAGTAGTATAAGATCCGGGAGTGGCGCAGATACGCAGTATTTT.